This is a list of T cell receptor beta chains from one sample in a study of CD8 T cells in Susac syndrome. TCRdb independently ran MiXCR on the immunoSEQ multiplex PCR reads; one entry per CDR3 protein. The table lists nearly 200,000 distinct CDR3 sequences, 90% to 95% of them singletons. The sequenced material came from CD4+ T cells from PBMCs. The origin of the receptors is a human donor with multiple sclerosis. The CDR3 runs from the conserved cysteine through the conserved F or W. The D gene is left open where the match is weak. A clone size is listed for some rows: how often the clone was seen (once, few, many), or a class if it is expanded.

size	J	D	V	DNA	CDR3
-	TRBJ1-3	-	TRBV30	TGTGCCTGGACCCGGCTGGACACCATATATTTT	CAWTRLDTIYF
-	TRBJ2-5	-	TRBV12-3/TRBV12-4	TGTGCCAGCAGTTTTCGTGGAGGGGCGCAGGAGACCCAGTACTTC	CASSFRGGAQETQYF
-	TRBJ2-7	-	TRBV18	TGTGCCAGCTCACCCAGGGTGGAGCGCTACGAGCAGTACTTC	CASSPRVERYEQYF
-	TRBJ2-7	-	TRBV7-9	TGTGCCAGCAGCTTAAAGACGGGGCCGTACGAGCAGTACTTC	CASSLKTGPYEQYF
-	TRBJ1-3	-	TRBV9	TGTGCCAGCAGCGTAGAAGGACTTGGAAACACCATATATTTT	CASSVEGLGNTIYF
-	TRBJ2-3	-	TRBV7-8	TGTGCCAGCAGCCCGCGCAGGGTCCCAGATACGCAGTATTTT	CASSPRRVPDTQYF
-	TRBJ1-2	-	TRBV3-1	TGTGCCAGCAGCCAATGGGGGGGGTTTAACTATGGCTACACCTTC	CASSQWGGFNYGYTF
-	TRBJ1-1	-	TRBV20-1	TGCAGTGCTCGTCGGGTCGCAGGGATGGACACTGAAGCTTTCTTT	CSARRVAGMDTEAFF
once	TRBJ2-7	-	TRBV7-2	TGTGCCAGCAGCCTCACTTGGAGGCGGTCCTGGAGTTACGAGCAGTACTTC	CASSLTWRRSWSYEQYF
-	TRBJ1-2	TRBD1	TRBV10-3	TGTGCCATCGGGGGACAGGATAACTATGGCTACACCTTC	CAIGGQDNYGYTF
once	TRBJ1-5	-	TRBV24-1	TGTGCCACCCAGGGACCCAATCAGCCCCAGCATTTT	CATQGPNQPQHF
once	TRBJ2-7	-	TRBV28	TGTGCCAGCACCTCTGGGGTCGCGAGGGTGCAGTACTTC	CASTSGVARVQYF
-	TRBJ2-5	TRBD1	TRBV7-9	TGTGCCAGCAGCCCGCCAGGGGGTGAGACCCAGTACTTC	CASSPPGGETQYF
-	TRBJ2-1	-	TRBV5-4	TGTGCCAGCAGCTTGGGGACATCGAACAATGAGCAGTTCTTC	CASSLGTSNNEQFF
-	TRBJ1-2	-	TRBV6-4	TGTGCCAGCAGTGACTCGGGGAGAGGCTACACCTTC	CASSDSGRGYTF
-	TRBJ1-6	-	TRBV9	TGTGCCAGCAGCGTAGGGGAGAGAGAACGTCTGGCCCTCCACTTT	CASSVGERERLALHF
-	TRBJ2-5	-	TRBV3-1	TGTGCCAGCAGCCAAGAAGGTGACGGGGAACCGGGGACCCAGTACTTC	CASSQEGDGEPGTQYF
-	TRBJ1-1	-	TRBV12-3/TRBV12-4	TGTGCCAGCAGTTCTGAGACTGAAGCTTTCTTT	CASSSETEAFF
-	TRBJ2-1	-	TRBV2	TGTGCCAGCAGTGTTAGGGCGGTAGATGAGCAGTTCTTC	CASSVRAVDEQFF
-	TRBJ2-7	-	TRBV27	TGTGCCAGCAGTTTCAGGGCAGGGTACGAGCAGTACTTC	CASSFRAGYEQYF
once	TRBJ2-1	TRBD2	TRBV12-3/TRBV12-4	TGTGCCAGCAGCCTGACTATCCTGGGGGGGAATGAGCAGTTCTTC	CASSLTILGGNEQFF
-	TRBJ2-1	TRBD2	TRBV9	TGTGCCAGCAGCGCGTTAGCGGGGGTGGGCAATGAGCAGTTCTTC	CASSALAGVGNEQFF
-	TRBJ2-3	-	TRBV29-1	TGCAGCGTCGGGACGACTAACACAGATACGCAGTATTTT	CSVGTTNTDTQYF
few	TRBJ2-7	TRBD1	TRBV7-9	TGTGCCAGCCGACCGGGACAGGGTCCCTACGAGCAGTACTTC	CASRPGQGPYEQYF
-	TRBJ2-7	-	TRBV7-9	TGTGCCAGCACCGCTTATATGGGATACGAGCAGTACTTC	CASTAYMGYEQYF
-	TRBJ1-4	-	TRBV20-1	TGCAGTGCTAGAAAGGACAGTAATGAAAAACTGTTTTTT	CSARKDSNEKLFF
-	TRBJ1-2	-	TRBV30	TGTGCCTGGAGCGAGGGCAGCTACTATGGCTACACCTTC	CAWSEGSYYGYTF
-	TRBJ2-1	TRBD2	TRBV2	TGTGCCAGCAGTGGAACTAGCGGGCTAGAGCAGTTCTTC	CASSGTSGLEQFF
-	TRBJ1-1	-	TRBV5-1	TGCGCCAGCAGCTTGGAACATCTGAACACTGAAGCTTTCTTT	CASSLEHLNTEAFF